Shown below are 21 T cell receptor beta chains from a single sample sequenced in a study of blood T cell repertoires in COVID-19. Libraries were prepared by immunoSEQ multiplex PCR; TCRdb keeps only in-frame clonotypes and omits some of them. The data contain about 100,000 clones, around 88% of them seen just once; the ten biggest clones take up 5%. What was sequenced was peripheral blood. These receptors came from a human donor in a cohort sampled during active COVID-19.

This sequence joins TRBV24-1 and TRBJ2-1; TRBD2 matches 7 bases. V was clipped by 1 base and J by 0 bases; unmatched bases: 2. CDR1 is KGHDR and CDR2 is SFDVKD in the germline V gene. The CDR3 has 16 amino acids. In DNA form, the CDR3 reads TGTGCCACCAGTGATTTAGCGGGGAGCTCCTACAATGAGCAGTTCTTC. Translation: CATSDLAGSSYNEQFF.

This chain uses TRBV3-1 (or the pseudogene TRBV3-2) with TRBJ2-3; D remains unclear. Per germline, CDR1 LGHDT and CDR2 YNNKEL (reference sequence). CDR3 size: 13 residues. Trimming removed 8 bases from V and 4 bases from J, with 13 bases in between. CDR3 in amino acids: CASGKGVADTQYF. CDR3 in DNA: TGTGCCAGCGGCAAAGGTGTCGCAGATACGCAGTATTTT.

The chain has TRBV7-2 and TRBJ1-5; 7 bases line up with TRBD1. The CDR3 is 16 residues long. The germline V gene has CDR1 SGHTA and CDR2 FQGNSA. V gave up 5 bases and J gave up 0 bases; unmatched junction bases: 7. The CDR3 loop reads CASSPQTGTSNQPQHF. CDR3 DNA sequence: TGTGCCAGCAGCCCACAGACAGGGACTAGCAATCAGCCCCAGCATTTT.

This sequence joins TRBV19 and TRBJ1-5; no firm D call. The CDR3 has 14 amino acids. V gave up 4 bases and J gave up 4 bases, with 11 bases separating them. CDR1 LNHDA and CDR2 SQIVND come from the germline V gene (reference sequence). This chain's CDR3 is CASSKAGFNQPQHF. The DNA for the CDR3 is TGTGCCAGTAGTAAGGCCGGGTTTAATCAGCCCCAGCATTTT.

The CDR3 nucleotides read TGTGCCAGCTCACCGACACTCAAATTACAGGGGGCGCAAGGCTACGAGCAGTACTTC. This codes for CASSPTLKLQGAQGYEQYF. The rearrangement joins TRBV18 to TRBJ2-7; the match to TRBD1 covers 9 bases. From germline, CDR1 is KGHSH and CDR2 LQKENI. The junction had 18 bases not matched to a gene; V was cut back by 3 bases and J by 3 bases. The CDR3 spans 19 residues.

This chain connects TRBV5-1 to TRBJ2-7, with 8 bases that match TRBD1. CDR1 is SGHRS and CDR2 is YFSETQ in the germline V gene. The CDR3 has 13 amino acids. The trim removed 5 bases at V and 6 bases at J, leaving 7 bases unmatched. CDR3 bases: TGCGCCAGCAGGCAGGGGGCCCTTAGCGAGCAGTACTTC. Translation gives CASRQGALSEQYF.

This clone was counted between two and nine times. The rearrangement links TRBV11-1 to TRBJ2-7; 7 bases match TRBD1. Looked up from germline, CDR1 is SGHAT and CDR2 is FQDESV (reference sequence). V gave up 6 bases and J gave up 3 bases; unmatched junction bases: 8. The CDR3 loop spans 14 amino acids. CDR3 region: CASSRQGRDYEQYF. The CDR3 DNA is TGTGCCAGCAGTAGACAGGGAAGGGACTACGAGCAGTACTTC.

V is TRBV2 and J is TRBJ1-4; a possible D gene is TRBD1 (5 bases). From germline, CDR1 is SNHLY and CDR2 FYNNEI. V lost 6 bases to trimming and J lost 2 bases, with 10 bases between them. The CDR3 sequence is 14 residues long. The CDR3 nucleotides are TGTGCCAGCAGCGTCCAGGGTACTAATGAAAAACTGTTTTTT. It codes for CASSVQGTNEKLFF.

This rearrangement joins TRBV19 to TRBJ1-1, with D possibly matching TRBD1 (6 bases). V was shortened by 6 bases and J by 1 base, with 18 bases between the two germline ends. Germline loops: CDR1 LNHDA, CDR2 SQIVND (reference sequence). This CDR3 is 16 amino acids long. This chain's CDR3 is CASRAQGFGQNTEAFF. CDR3 DNA sequence: TGTGCCAGTAGGGCACAGGGATTCGGGCAGAACACTGAAGCTTTCTTT.

This chain connects TRBV5-4 to TRBJ2-1; D is possibly TRBD2 (6 bases). Germline-derived CDR1 and CDR2 are SGHNT and YYREEE (reference sequence). With 5 bases removed from V and 8 bases from J, the gap between germline ends came to 20 bases. CDR3 length: 15 residues. CDR3 amino acids: CASRRPGTLIHEQFF. DNA for the CDR3: TGTGCCAGCAGAAGGCCTGGGACTCTGATCCATGAGCAGTTCTTC.

The chain carries TRBV5-1 and TRBJ2-1; TRBD2 agrees at 12 bases. Losses at the gene ends were 5 bases for V and 6 bases for J; bases not matched to a gene: 9. This CDR3 is 16 amino acids long. Germline CDR1 reads SGHRS; CDR2 reads YFSETQ. CDR3 bases: TGCGCCAGCAGTTCTGGTGGGACTAGCGGGCGCAATGAGCAGTTCTTC. Its translation: CASSSGGTSGRNEQFF.

The V call is TRBV19, the J call TRBJ1-2; 7 positions match TRBD1. The J segment lost 2 bases and the V segment lost 5 bases, leaving 2 bases of the junction unmatched. Germline V gene sequence: CDR1 LNHDA, CDR2 SQIVND (reference sequence). The CDR3 is 13 amino acids. In DNA form, the CDR3 reads TGTGCCAGTAGTGCAGGGGGAAACTATGGCTACACCTTC. This translates into CASSAGGNYGYTF. The full variable domain, rest sourced from reference TRBV19 and TRBJ1-2, is DGGITQSPKYLFRKEGQNVTLSCEQNLNHDAMYWYRQDPGQGLRLIYYSQIVNDFQKGDIAEGYSVSREKKESFPLTVTSAQKNPTAFYLCASSAGGNYGYTFGSGTRLTVV.

V and J are TRBV11-2 and TRBJ2-7; 9 bases map to TRBD1. The trim removed 3 bases at V and 1 base at J, leaving 4 bases unmatched. This CDR3 region has 15 residues. CDR1 SGHAT and CDR2 FQNNGV come from the germline V gene. CDR3: CASSFTGQGSYEQYF. Written as DNA, the CDR3 is TGTGCCAGCAGCTTTACGGGACAGGGATCCTACGAGCAGTACTTC.

J is TRBJ2-7 and V is TRBV6-1, with D perhaps TRBD1 (6 bases). The germline V and J ends were trimmed by 0 bases and 4 bases, with 10 bases remaining between them. The CDR3 contains 14 residues. From germline, CDR1 is MNHNS and CDR2 SASEGT. CDR3 coding DNA: TGTGCCAGCAGTGAAGCGGGGACATTTTACGAGCAGTACTTC. It specifies CASSEAGTFYEQYF.

This chain connects TRBV6-1 to TRBJ2-7; possibly TRBD2 for D (7 bases). The CDR3 is 15 residues long. Between the trimmed V and J ends, which lost 1 base and 3 bases, there was a span of 13 bases. Germline CDR1 and CDR2: MNHNS and SASEGT. For the CDR3, the DNA is TGTGCCAGCAGTGAAGTCACAGGGACTAACTACGAGCAGTACTTC. Encoded protein: CASSEVTGTNYEQYF.

The J gene is TRBJ1-2, the V gene TRBV11-2; 10 nucleotides line up with TRBD1. The CDR3 is 15 amino acids. With V trimmed by 5 bases and J by 7 bases, 10 bases remained unmatched. Germline V gene data show CDR1 as SGHAT and CDR2 as FQNNGV. CDR3 protein: CASSREGTGVAGYTF. In DNA, the CDR3 is TGTGCCAGCAGCCGAGAGGGGACAGGGGTAGCTGGCTACACCTTC.

This chain uses TRBV3-1 (or the pseudogene TRBV3-2) with TRBJ2-1; 9 bases fit TRBD2. Losses at the gene ends were 0 bases for V and 0 bases for J; bases not matched to a gene: 15. This CDR3 is built from 21 residues. CDR1 is LGHDT, CDR2 YNNKEL, per germline (reference sequence). This chain's CDR3 is CASSQEGMGLAGPSSYNEQFF. In DNA form, the CDR3 reads TGTGCCAGCAGCCAAGAGGGCATGGGGCTAGCGGGACCTAGCTCCTACAATGAGCAGTTCTTC.

The chain carries TRBV19 and TRBJ2-3; 10 bases are a match to TRBD1. This CDR3 spans 15 amino acids. V dropped 8 bases and J dropped 4; count of bases not matched to a gene: 9. In germline, CDR1 is LNHDA, CDR2 SQIVND (reference sequence). This chain's CDR3 is CASQLRDRGPDTQYF. CDR3 bases: TGTGCCAGTCAACTCCGAGACAGGGGGCCAGATACGCAGTATTTT.

The rearrangement joins TRBV5-4 to TRBJ2-3; no clear D. The germline CDR1 and CDR2 sequences are SGHNT and YYREEE (reference sequence). This CDR3 is built from 14 residues. The germline V and J ends were trimmed by 2 bases and 2 bases, with 9 bases remaining between them. For the CDR3, the DNA is TGTGCCAGCAGCTTCACGGTCTCCACAGATACGCAGTATTTT. Amino acid sequence: CASSFTVSTDTQYF.

For this clone: Other DNA sequences in the sample encode the same CDR3. V usage is TRBV5-1 and J usage is TRBJ2-3; D is unresolved. Germline CDR1 reads SGHRS; CDR2 reads YFSETQ. Deletions cut 0 bases from V and 0 bases from J, with 5 bases between. CDR3 length equals 14 residues. This chain's CDR3 is CASSLGASTDTQYF. In nucleotides, the CDR3 is TGCGCCAGCAGCTTGGGGGCCAGCACAGATACGCAGTATTTT. The full variable domain, rest sourced from reference TRBV5-1 and TRBJ2-3, is KAGVTQTPRYLIKTRGQQVTLSCSPISGHRSVSWYQQTPGQGLQFLFEYFSETQRNKGNFPGRFSGRQFSNSRSEMNVSTLELGDSALYLCASSLGASTDTQYFGPGTRLTVL.

V is TRBV29-1 and J is TRBJ2-1; 7 bases line up with TRBD2. This CDR3 is built from 19 residues. V trimming: 0 bases; J trimming: 2 bases; junction bases outside the gene matches: 16. CDR1 SQVTM and CDR2 ANQGSEA come from the germline V gene. The CDR3: CSVEDVPSAGVAPYNEQFF. The CDR3 coding sequence is TGCAGCGTTGAAGATGTCCCCTCTGCGGGAGTGGCCCCCTACAATGAGCAGTTCTTC.